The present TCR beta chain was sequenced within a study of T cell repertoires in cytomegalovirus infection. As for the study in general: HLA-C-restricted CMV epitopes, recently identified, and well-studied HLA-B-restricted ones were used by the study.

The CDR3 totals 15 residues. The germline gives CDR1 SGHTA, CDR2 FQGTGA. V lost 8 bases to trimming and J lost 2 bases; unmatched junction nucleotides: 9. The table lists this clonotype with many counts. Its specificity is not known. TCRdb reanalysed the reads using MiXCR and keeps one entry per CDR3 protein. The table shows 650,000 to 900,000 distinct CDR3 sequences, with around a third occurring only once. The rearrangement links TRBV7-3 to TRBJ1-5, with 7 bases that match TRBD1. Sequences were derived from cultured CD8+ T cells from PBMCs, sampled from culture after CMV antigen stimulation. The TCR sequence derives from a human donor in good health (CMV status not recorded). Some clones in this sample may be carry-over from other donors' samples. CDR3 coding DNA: TGTGCCAGCCCCGGGACAGCATACGGCAATCAGCCCCAGCATTTT. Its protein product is CASPGTAYGNQPQHF.